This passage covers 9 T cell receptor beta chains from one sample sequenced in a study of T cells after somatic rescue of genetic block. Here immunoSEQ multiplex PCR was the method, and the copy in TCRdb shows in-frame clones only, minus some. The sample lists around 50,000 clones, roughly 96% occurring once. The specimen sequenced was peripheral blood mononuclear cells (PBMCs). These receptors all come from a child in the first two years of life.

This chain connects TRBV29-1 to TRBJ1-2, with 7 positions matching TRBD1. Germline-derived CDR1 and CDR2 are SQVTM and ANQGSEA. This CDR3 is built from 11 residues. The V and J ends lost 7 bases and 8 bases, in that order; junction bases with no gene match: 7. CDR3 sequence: CSAGGQDGYTF. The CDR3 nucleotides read TGCAGCGCCGGCGGACAGGACGGCTACACCTTC.

The CDR3 coding sequence is TGTGCCAGCAGCGTAGGTCGGCTTTGGAACTATGGCTACACCTTC. As protein: CASSVGRLWNYGYTF. The J gene is TRBJ1-2, the V gene TRBV9; D not certain. Trimming shortened V by 0 bases and J by 2 bases, and 11 bases separated the two germline ends. There are 15 residues in the CDR3. Looked up from germline, CDR1 is SGDLS and CDR2 is YYNGEE.

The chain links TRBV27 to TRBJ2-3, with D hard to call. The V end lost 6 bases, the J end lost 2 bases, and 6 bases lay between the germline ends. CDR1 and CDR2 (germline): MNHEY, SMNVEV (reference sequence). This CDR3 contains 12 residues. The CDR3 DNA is TGTGCCAGCAGCTTTAACACAGATACGCAGTATTTT. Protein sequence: CASSFNTDTQYF.

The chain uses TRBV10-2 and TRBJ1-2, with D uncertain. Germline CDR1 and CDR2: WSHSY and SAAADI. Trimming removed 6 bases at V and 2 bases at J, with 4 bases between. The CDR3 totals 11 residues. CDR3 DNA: TGCGCCAGCAGGGACAACTATGGCTACACCTTC. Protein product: CASRDNYGYTF.

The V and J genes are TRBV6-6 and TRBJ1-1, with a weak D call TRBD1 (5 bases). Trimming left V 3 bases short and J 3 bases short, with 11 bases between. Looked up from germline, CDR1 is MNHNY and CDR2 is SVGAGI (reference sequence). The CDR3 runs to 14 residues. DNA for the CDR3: TGTGCCAGCAGTTATACGGGGCCGCACACTGAAGCTTTCTTT. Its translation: CASSYTGPHTEAFF.

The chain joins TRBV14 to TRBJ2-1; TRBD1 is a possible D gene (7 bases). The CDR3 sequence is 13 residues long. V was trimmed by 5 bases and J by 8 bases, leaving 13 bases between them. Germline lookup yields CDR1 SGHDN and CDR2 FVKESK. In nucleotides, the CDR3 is TGTGCCAGCAGCTCCGGCAGGGGGGATGAGCAGTTCTTC. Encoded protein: CASSSGRGDEQFF.

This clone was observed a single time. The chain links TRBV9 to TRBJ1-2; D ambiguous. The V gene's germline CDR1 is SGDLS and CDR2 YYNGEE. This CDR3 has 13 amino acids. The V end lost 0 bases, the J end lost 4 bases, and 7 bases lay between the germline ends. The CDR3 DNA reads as TGTGCCAGCAGCGTAGCGCCTTCCTATGGCTACACCTTC. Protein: CASSVAPSYGYTF.

DNA of the CDR3: TGTGCCAGCGACATGACGGGACAGGTGCTCTCTGGGGCCAACGTCCTGACTTTC. Its translation: CASDMTGQVLSGANVLTF. This chain links TRBV27 with TRBJ2-6; the match to TRBD1 covers 8 bases. The CDR3 consists of 18 residues. After removal of 8 bases from V and 0 bases from J, the junction contained 12 bases not matched to a gene. Germline loops: CDR1 MNHEY, CDR2 SMNVEV (reference sequence).

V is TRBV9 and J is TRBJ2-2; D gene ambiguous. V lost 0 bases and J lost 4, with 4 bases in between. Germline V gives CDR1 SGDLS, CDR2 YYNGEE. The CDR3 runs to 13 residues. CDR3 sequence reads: CASSVGTTGELFF. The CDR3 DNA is TGTGCCAGCAGCGTAGGGACCACCGGGGAGCTGTTTTTT.